This is a list of T cell receptor beta chains from one sample in a study of T cell repertoires in cytomegalovirus infection. TCRdb itself ran the reads through MiXCR, one entry per CDR3 protein. Here the sample spans roughly 500,000 distinct CDR3 sequences, 11% being singletons. Sample: PBMCs. The receptors here all came from a human donor in good health (CMV status not recorded). Some clones in this sample may be carry-over from other donors' samples. Both conserved end residues are part of each CDR3. Each record gives: clone size, J gene, D gene, V gene, CDR3 protein, CDR3 DNA. D genes are given only for firm matches. Rows give clone size only sometimes, using once, few, many, or a class for an expanded clone.

abundance: many; j_gene: TRBJ2-2; d_gene: NA; v_gene: TRBV29-1; CDR3aa: CSVLRQGKSGELFF; CDR3nt: TGCAGCGTTTTAAGGCAGGGGAAATCCGGGGAGCTGTTTTTT
abundance: few; j_gene: TRBJ1-2; d_gene: NA; v_gene: TRBV7-9; CDR3aa: CASSLVSFMISWTVRGYTF; CDR3nt: TGTGCCAGCAGCTTAGTCTCCTTTATGATATCCTGGACCGTACGCGGCTACACCTTC
abundance: many; j_gene: TRBJ2-1; d_gene: NA; v_gene: TRBV2; CDR3aa: CASTLLRHNEQFF; CDR3nt: TGTGCCAGCACTCTCCTCCGGCACAATGAGCAGTTCTTC
abundance: few; j_gene: TRBJ2-3; d_gene: TRBD1; v_gene: TRBV24-1; CDR3aa: CATSEPGGDTQYF; CDR3nt: TGTGCCACCAGTGAACCAGGGGGAGATACGCAGTATTTT
abundance: many; j_gene: TRBJ2-7; d_gene: NA; v_gene: TRBV5-6; CDR3aa: CASSLWTVQWLEQYF; CDR3nt: TGTGCCAGCAGCTTGTGGACGGTCCAGTGGCTCGAGCAGTACTTC
abundance: many; j_gene: TRBJ2-1; d_gene: TRBD2; v_gene: TRBV7-2; CDR3aa: CASSLEAGNEQFF; CDR3nt: TGTGCCAGCAGCTTAGAAGCGGGGAATGAGCAGTTCTTC
abundance: NA; j_gene: TRBJ2-3; d_gene: TRBD2; v_gene: TRBV19; CDR3aa: CASSASGLAGADTQYF; CDR3nt: TGTGCCAGTAGCGCCTCCGGACTAGCGGGAGCAGATACGCAGTATTTT
abundance: many; j_gene: TRBJ1-1; d_gene: TRBD1; v_gene: TRBV7-8; CDR3aa: CASSDHRGRRAFF; CDR3nt: TGTGCCAGCAGCGACCACAGGGGGCGGCGGGCTTTCTTT
abundance: NA; j_gene: TRBJ2-3; d_gene: NA; v_gene: TRBV5-4; CDR3aa: CASSLSLEPDTQYF; CDR3nt: TGTGCCAGCAGCTTGAGCCTGGAGCCAGATACGCAGTATTTT
abundance: many; j_gene: TRBJ2-1; d_gene: TRBD2; v_gene: TRBV7-2; CDR3aa: CASSLAQGSGVSF; CDR3nt: TGTGCCAGCAGCTTAGCGCAGGGTAGCGGGGTCTCCTTC
abundance: NA; j_gene: TRBJ2-1; d_gene: TRBD2; v_gene: TRBV4-1; CDR3aa: CASSHVPGLAGSSYNEQFF; CDR3nt: TGCGCCAGCAGCCACGTCCCGGGACTAGCGGGGAGCTCCTACAATGAGCAGTTCTTC
abundance: many; j_gene: TRBJ2-2; d_gene: TRBD1; v_gene: TRBV14; CDR3aa: CASSPRTGNTGELFF; CDR3nt: TGTGCCAGCAGCCCCCGGACAGGGAACACCGGGGAGCTGTTTTTT
abundance: many; j_gene: TRBJ2-3; d_gene: NA; v_gene: TRBV12-3/TRBV12-4; CDR3aa: CASSLIGLRHNDLYTQYF; CDR3nt: TGTGCCAGCAGTTTAATAGGGCTAAGACACAACGACCTCTATACGCAGTATTTT
abundance: few; j_gene: TRBJ1-2; d_gene: NA; v_gene: TRBV3-1; CDR3aa: CASSLRTVRGGYTF; CDR3nt: TGTGCCAGCAGCCTTCGTACGGTCAGGGGCGGCTACACCTTC
abundance: many; j_gene: TRBJ2-1; d_gene: NA; v_gene: TRBV7-8; CDR3aa: CASSLALSIVDEQFF; CDR3nt: TGTGCCAGCAGCTTAGCGCTGTCTATTGTGGATGAGCAGTTCTTC
abundance: NA; j_gene: TRBJ1-6; d_gene: TRBD1; v_gene: TRBV6-5; CDR3aa: CASSGPGTGELALHF; CDR3nt: TGTGCCAGCAGTGGACCCGGGACAGGGGAACTGGCCCTCCACTTT
abundance: many; j_gene: TRBJ1-2; d_gene: NA; v_gene: TRBV19; CDR3aa: CASRKGNTYGYTF; CDR3nt: TGTGCCAGTAGGAAGGGAAACACCTATGGCTACACCTTC
abundance: few; j_gene: TRBJ2-7; d_gene: NA; v_gene: TRBV6-1; CDR3aa: CASSPSPGLRGDEQYF; CDR3nt: TGTGCCAGCAGCCCCTCTCCCGGGCTCAGGGGTGACGAGCAGTACTTC
abundance: many; j_gene: TRBJ1-5; d_gene: TRBD1; v_gene: TRBV3-1; CDR3aa: CASSQDRAQPQHF; CDR3nt: TGTGCCAGCAGCCAGGACAGGGCCCAGCCCCAGCATTTT
abundance: NA; j_gene: TRBJ2-1; d_gene: TRBD2; v_gene: TRBV20-1; CDR3aa: CSAVITSGWSNEQFF; CDR3nt: TGCAGTGCTGTCATTACTAGCGGGTGGTCGAATGAGCAGTTCTTC
abundance: NA; j_gene: TRBJ2-2; d_gene: NA; v_gene: TRBV19; CDR3aa: CASSIRLSANTGELFF; CDR3nt: TGTGCCAGTAGTATCCGATTATCTGCGAACACCGGGGAGCTGTTTTTT
abundance: many; j_gene: TRBJ2-1; d_gene: NA; v_gene: TRBV6-6; CDR3aa: CASGAQLRDEQFF; CDR3nt: TGTGCCAGCGGAGCCCAGCTGCGCGATGAGCAGTTCTTC
abundance: few; j_gene: TRBJ1-5; d_gene: NA; v_gene: TRBV7-9; CDR3aa: CASSPARDQPQHF; CDR3nt: TGTGCCAGCAGCCCTGCGAGGGATCAGCCCCAGCATTTT
abundance: many; j_gene: TRBJ2-2; d_gene: TRBD2; v_gene: TRBV11-2; CDR3aa: CASSLDYLAGSNTGELFF; CDR3nt: TGTGCCAGCAGCTTAGACTACCTAGCGGGTTCGAACACCGGGGAGCTGTTTTTT
abundance: few; j_gene: TRBJ2-1; d_gene: NA; v_gene: TRBV3-1; CDR3aa: CASSRLEDEQFF; CDR3nt: TGTGCCAGCAGCCGACTAGAGGATGAGCAGTTCTTC
abundance: NA; j_gene: TRBJ2-5; d_gene: NA; v_gene: TRBV5-4; CDR3aa: CASSQQETQNF; CDR3nt: TGTGCCAGCAGCCAACAGGAGACCCAGAACTTC
abundance: many; j_gene: TRBJ1-5; d_gene: NA; v_gene: TRBV29-1; CDR3aa: CSVVLPGTTDQPQHF; CDR3nt: TGCAGCGTCGTCCTTCCCGGGACGACCGATCAGCCCCAGCATTTT
abundance: many; j_gene: TRBJ2-7; d_gene: TRBD2; v_gene: TRBV7-9; CDR3aa: CASSPPNSGGSYEQYF; CDR3nt: TGTGCCAGCAGCCCCCCCAATAGCGGGGGTTCCTACGAGCAGTACTTC
abundance: NA; j_gene: TRBJ2-4; d_gene: TRBD2; v_gene: TRBV5-4; CDR3aa: CASSAWTSADKNIQYF; CDR3nt: TGTGCCAGCAGCGCCTGGACTAGCGCGGACAAAAACATTCAGTACTTC